This TCR beta chain was profiled in a study of T cell changes during pregnancy in multiple sclerosis. Assay used: immunoSEQ multiplex PCR; TCRdb lists only in-frame clones, some missing. The sample shows fewer than 85,000 clones, approximately 94% of them seen only once. A note on this clone: A junction end diverges from the germline sequence, so it may reflect a read error.

Germline V gene data show CDR1 as SSHAT and CDR2 as FNYEAQ (reference sequence). The CDR3 loop spans 14 amino acids. The chain has TRBV7-7 and TRBJ2-1; no firm D call. The TCR originated in a female donor in good health, enrolled as a control in a pregnancy study. The source material was peripheral blood, sampled after pregnancy. CDR3 coding DNA: TGTGCTAGCAGCTTAGATGGTCTGAGCAATGAGCAGTTCTTC. It translates to CASSLDGLSNEQFF. The variable domain in full, with the rest retrieved from reference TRBV7-7 and TRBJ2-1, is GAGVSQSPRYKVTKRGQDVTLRCDPISSHATLYWYQQALGQGPEFLTYFNYEAQPDKSGLPSDRFSAERPEGSISTLTIQRTEQRDSAMYRCASSLDGLSNEQFFGPGTRLTVL.